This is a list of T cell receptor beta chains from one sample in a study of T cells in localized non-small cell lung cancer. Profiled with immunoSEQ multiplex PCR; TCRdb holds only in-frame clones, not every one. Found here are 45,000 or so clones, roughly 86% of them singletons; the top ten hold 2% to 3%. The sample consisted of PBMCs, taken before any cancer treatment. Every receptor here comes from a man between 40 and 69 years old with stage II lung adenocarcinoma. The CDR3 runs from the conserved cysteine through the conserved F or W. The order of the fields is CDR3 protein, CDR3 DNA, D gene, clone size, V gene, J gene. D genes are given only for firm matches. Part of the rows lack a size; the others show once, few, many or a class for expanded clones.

CASSLDEGAAYEQYF,TGTGCCAGCAGCTTGGATGAGGGGGCGGCCTACGAGCAGTACTTC,TRBD1,.,TRBV7-2,TRBJ2-7
CASSESTTGRAGELFF,TGTGCCAGCAGTGAATCGACGACAGGGAGAGCCGGGGAGCTGTTTTTT,TRBD1,.,TRBV25-1,TRBJ2-2
CASGTGQTEAFF,TGTGCCAGCGGTACGGGACAGACTGAAGCTTTCTTT,TRBD1,.,TRBV2,TRBJ1-1
CASSPPRTDPHYEQYF,TGTGCCAGCAGCCCTCCCCGGACAGACCCACACTACGAGCAGTACTTC,.,.,TRBV4-2,TRBJ2-7
CASSFRTGTYNEQFF,TGTGCCAGCAGTTTTCGGACAGGGACCTACAATGAGCAGTTCTTC,TRBD1,.,TRBV27,TRBJ2-1
CASSVGFGLGELFF,TGTGCCAGCAGTGTTGGGTTCGGGCTCGGGGAGCTGTTTTTT,.,.,TRBV6-1,TRBJ2-2
CASSYSRTGGTEAFF,TGTGCCAGCAGTTACTCCCGGACAGGTGGCACTGAAGCTTTCTTT,TRBD1,.,TRBV6-5,TRBJ1-1
CASKMDGMNTEAFF,TGTGCCAGCAAGATGGACGGAATGAACACTGAAGCTTTCTTT,.,.,TRBV6-5,TRBJ1-1
CASSIGQASYTF,TGTGCCAGTAGTATAGGACAGGCAAGCTACACCTTC,.,.,TRBV19,TRBJ1-2
CASSRWRAGHGYTF,TGTGCCAGCAGCCGTTGGAGGGCAGGCCATGGCTACACCTTC,.,.,TRBV27,TRBJ1-2
CASSLARDEQFF,TGCGCCAGCAGCTTGGCCAGGGATGAGCAGTTCTTC,.,.,TRBV5-1,TRBJ2-1
CASSLLDRGPANEKLFF,TGTGCCAGCAGCCTACTGGACAGGGGGCCTGCTAATGAAAAACTGTTTTTT,TRBD1,.,TRBV5-6,TRBJ1-4
CATSRPNEDRDNQPQHF,TGTGCCACCAGCAGGCCTAACGAGGACAGGGACAATCAGCCCCAGCATTTT,TRBD1,.,TRBV15,TRBJ1-5
CASSQTADEKLFF,TGTGCCAGCAGCCAAACCGCGGATGAAAAACTGTTTTTT,.,.,TRBV7-9,TRBJ1-4
CASSWSTNTQYF,TGTGCCAGCAGCTGGTCGACCAATACGCAGTATTTT,.,.,TRBV13,TRBJ2-3
CASSVDRDRVTEAFF,TGTGCCAGCAGCGTCGACCGGGACAGGGTTACTGAAGCTTTCTTT,TRBD1,.,TRBV9,TRBJ1-1
CASSLRTDTQYF,TGTGCCAGCAGCCTCCGCACAGATACGCAGTATTTT,.,.,TRBV14,TRBJ2-3
CASSVTGSYSGANVLTF,TGTGCCAGCAGCGTGACAGGGTCCTACTCTGGGGCCAACGTCCTGACTTTC,TRBD1,once,TRBV5-4,TRBJ2-6
CSVGLAKNIQYF,TGCAGCGTAGGTCTAGCCAAAAACATTCAGTACTTC,.,.,TRBV29-1,TRBJ2-4
CASSLWRGVRTDTQYF,TGTGCCAGCAGTTTATGGAGAGGGGTACGCACAGATACGCAGTATTTT,.,.,TRBV28,TRBJ2-3
CASSLGGVNTEAFF,TGTGCCAGCAGCTTGGGAGGGGTGAACACTGAAGCTTTCTTT,.,.,TRBV5-4,TRBJ1-1
CASSQPRDRENIQYF,TGCGCCAGCAGCCAACCCCGGGACAGGGAAAACATTCAGTACTTC,TRBD1,.,TRBV4-1,TRBJ2-4
CASSVDGGGSSPLHF,TGTGCCAGCAGCGTAGATGGCGGGGGGAGTTCACCCCTCCACTTT,.,.,TRBV9,TRBJ1-6
CASGLGGAGGQFF,TGTGCTAGTGGTTTGGGAGGGGCCGGGGGGCAGTTCTTC,.,.,TRBV12-5,TRBJ2-1
CASSVDSNSNQPQHF,TGTGCCAGCAGCGTCGACAGTAATAGCAATCAGCCCCAGCATTTT,.,.,TRBV9,TRBJ1-5
CASSFYNEQFF,TGTGCCAGCAGCTTTTACAATGAGCAGTTCTTC,.,.,TRBV7-2,TRBJ2-1
CASSPQVTGELFF,TGTGCCAGCAGCCCACAGGTCACCGGGGAGCTGTTTTTT,.,.,TRBV11-3,TRBJ2-2
CASSLVLGPTGRVQYF,TGCGCCAGCAGCTTGGTCCTGGGACCGACTGGGCGAGTGCAGTACTTC,.,.,TRBV5-1,TRBJ2-7
CASSTGTAYGYTF,TGTGCCAGTAGTACCGGGACGGCCTATGGCTACACCTTC,.,once,TRBV19,TRBJ1-2
CASSDTGRTNTEAFF,TGTGCCAGCAGCGATACGGGACGGACTAACACTGAAGCTTTCTTT,.,.,TRBV9,TRBJ1-1
CASSQLLAGGYEQFF,TGTGCCAGCAGCCAACTGTTGGCGGGGGGTTATGAGCAGTTCTTC,TRBD2,.,TRBV4-2,TRBJ2-1
CASSPRAGRETEAFF,TGTGCCAGCAGCCCCCGAGCAGGGAGAGAGACTGAAGCTTTCTTT,.,.,TRBV7-6,TRBJ1-1
CASSLDRGGPQHF,TGTGCCAGCAGTTTGGACAGGGGGGGACCCCAGCATTTT,TRBD1,.,TRBV27,TRBJ1-5
CASSFVRRNGYTF,TGTGCCAGCAGCTTTGTTAGGAGGAATGGCTACACCTTC,.,.,TRBV11-2,TRBJ1-2
CAWSEAGAVGAKNIQYF,TGTGCCTGGAGTGAGGCGGGGGCTGTGGGAGCCAAAAACATTCAGTACTTC,.,.,TRBV30,TRBJ2-4
CASSQTTGAPLHF,TGTGCCAGCAGCCAAACCACAGGGGCCCCCCTTCACTTC,TRBD1,.,TRBV4-2,TRBJ2-5
CASSFDLAGGMNTQYF,TGTGCCAGCAGCTTCGACCTAGCGGGGGGGATGAATACGCAGTATTTT,TRBD2,.,TRBV7-2,TRBJ2-3
CASSYSGVDTGELFF,TGTGCCAGCAGTTATTCCGGGGTGGACACCGGGGAGCTGTTTTTT,.,.,TRBV6-6,TRBJ2-2
CASSFAPDSLTEAFF,TGTGCCAGCAGCTTCGCCCCGGACAGCCTCACTGAAGCTTTCTTT,.,.,TRBV7-2,TRBJ1-1
CASGFLFNRLRYGYTF,TGTGCTAGTGGTTTTCTGTTTAACAGGCTCCGATATGGCTACACCTTC,.,.,TRBV12-5,TRBJ1-2
CASSSGTPYGYTF,TGTGCCAGCAGTTCCGGGACACCCTATGGCTACACCTTC,.,.,TRBV6-5,TRBJ1-2
CASSPIGNTEAFF,TGTGCCAGCAGCCCAATCGGGAACACTGAAGCTTTCTTT,.,.,TRBV2,TRBJ1-1
CASSVTGTTEAFF,TGTGCCAGCAGCGTGACAGGGACGACTGAAGCTTTCTTT,TRBD1,.,TRBV7-9,TRBJ1-1